Listed below are T cell receptor beta chains from one sample, sequenced in a study of blood T cell repertoires in COVID-19. TCRdb's copy holds only in-frame clones and misses some; the assay was immunoSEQ multiplex PCR. Here the sample spans about 250,000 clones, under 95% being singletons. Sequencing used PBMCs or T cells enriched from blood (not recorded which). Receptor source: a woman under 30 who had recovered from COVID-19. Both conserved end residues are part of each CDR3. A D gene is named only where the DNA matches it firmly. Clone size is stated in some rows and not others, as once, few, many or a class when expanded.

>-|TRBV19|TRBJ1-3|few
TGTGCCAGTAGACAGAGCTCTGGAAACACCATATATTTT
CASRQSSGNTIYF
>-|TRBV12-3/TRBV12-4|TRBJ1-2|-
TGTGCCAGACTACTCAGGGATAACTATGGCTACACCTTC
CARLLRDNYGYTF
>TRBD1|TRBV28|TRBJ2-2|-
TGTGCCAGCATCTACGGGGGGACAGGGATGACCGGGGAGCTGTTTTTT
CASIYGGTGMTGELFF
>-|TRBV5-1|TRBJ1-2|-
TGCGCCAGCAGCTTGGAAGGGGGCTATGGCTACACCTTC
CASSLEGGYGYTF
>-|TRBV29-1|TRBJ1-1|-
TGCGCTTATCGTCGGGCAGGGGCCATGAACACTGAAGCTTTCTTT
CAYRRAGAMNTEAFF
>TRBD1|TRBV7-9|TRBJ1-6|-
TGTGCCAGCAGCTTAGGTGAGACAGGGAATTCACCCCTCCACTTT
CASSLGETGNSPLHF
>-|TRBV7-2|TRBJ2-2|-
TGTGCCAGCAGCCTACAGGGCGCCGGGGAGCTGTTTTTT
CASSLQGAGELFF
>-|TRBV18|TRBJ1-2|-
TGTGCCAGCTCACCCTTAAGTCGGCCGAGAGAGGGCTATGGCTACACCTTC
CASSPLSRPREGYGYTF
>-|TRBV27|TRBJ1-5|-
TGTGCCAGCAGTTTATCGGGCAGGGGTGGACAGCCCCAGCATTTT
CASSLSGRGGQPQHF
>TRBD1|TRBV5-4|TRBJ2-2|-
TGTGCCAGCAGCTTGGCCCGACAGGGGGCTCTTGTCGGGGAGCTGTTTTTT
CASSLARQGALVGELFF
>TRBD2|TRBV4-1|TRBJ2-5|once
TGCGCCAGCCGACTAGCGGGAGAACGGCAAGAGACCCAGTACTTC
CASRLAGERQETQYF
>-|TRBV27|TRBJ2-7|-
TGTGCCAGCAGTGCCCAATATCCCGGCGAGCAGTACTTC
CASSAQYPGEQYF
>TRBD2|TRBV4-1|TRBJ2-7|-
TGCGCCAGCAGCCAAGCCGGGACTAGCGATTACGAGCAGTACTTC
CASSQAGTSDYEQYF
>-|TRBV4-1|TRBJ1-2|-
TGCGCCAGCAGCCAAGATTCAAGTGCCAGGGGCAGCTCATATGGCTACACCTTC
CASSQDSSARGSSYGYTF
>TRBD2|TRBV7-2|TRBJ2-7|-
TGTGCCAGCAGCTTTTCGGTTTCGGCGGGGGGGCGATACTCCTACGAGCAGTACTTC
CASSFSVSAGGRYSYEQYF
>-|TRBV24-1|TRBJ1-1|-
TGTGCCACGCGGGGGGCTAACACTGAAGCTTTCTTT
CATRGANTEAFF
>TRBD1|TRBV16|TRBJ2-5|-
TGTGCCAGCAGCCCCTACCCGACAGGGGAAGAGACCCAGTACTTC
CASSPYPTGEETQYF
>TRBD1|TRBV2|TRBJ1-4|-
TGTGCCAGCGAACGGGACAGGGCAGCAACTAATGAAAAACTGTTTTTT
CASERDRAATNEKLFF
>-|TRBV5-8|TRBJ1-2|-
TGTGCCAGCAGCTTCGGAGTTGGCTACACCTTC
CASSFGVGYTF
>-|TRBV11-2|TRBJ2-5|-
TGTGCCAGCAGCTCCCAAACCCAGTACTTC
CASSSQTQYF
>TRBD1|TRBV5-4|TRBJ2-4|-
TGTGCCAGCAGCGCGGACAGGGCCAAAAACATTCAGTACTTC
CASSADRAKNIQYF
>TRBD1|TRBV9|TRBJ1-1|-
TGTGCCAGCAGCGACGCCATCGGACAGGCGAACACTGAAGCTTTCTTT
CASSDAIGQANTEAFF
>TRBD2|TRBV6-4|TRBJ2-3|-
TGTGCCAGCAGTGAACTAGCGGGGGAAACGCAGTATTTT
CASSELAGETQYF
>TRBD1|TRBV18|TRBJ2-1|-
TGTGCCAGCTCAGACGGACAGGGCCCCTACAATGAGCAGTTCTTC
CASSDGQGPYNEQFF
>TRBD1|TRBV12-3/TRBV12-4|TRBJ2-7|-
TGTGCCAGCAAGCCCAGGGGGAACTACGAGCAGTACTTC
CASKPRGNYEQYF
>TRBD2|TRBV13|TRBJ2-7|-
TGTGCCAGCAGCTCCCTTAGACTAGCGGGCTCCTACGAGCAGTACTTC
CASSSLRLAGSYEQYF
>-|TRBV10-2|TRBJ1-1|-
TGCGCCAGCGTCTACGACAGGACGATCACTGAAGCTTTCTTT
CASVYDRTITEAFF
>-|TRBV9|TRBJ1-1|-
TGTGCCAGCGGCCCCGCCGGACTCCCAGTAACCCAGTGGAACACTGAAGCTTTCTTT
CASGPAGLPVTQWNTEAFF
>-|TRBV7-9|TRBJ1-5|-
TGTGCCAGCAGCTTCACAGACAATCAGCCCCAGCATTTT
CASSFTDNQPQHF
>TRBD1|TRBV24-1|TRBJ2-5|-
TGTGCCACCAGTCCACGCCCGGGACAGGGAAGAGAGACCCAGTACTTC
CATSPRPGQGRETQYF